This T cell receptor (beta chain) emerged from a study of control samples from healthy donors and cancer patients. The CDR3 covers 15 residues. CDR1 is SGHAT and CDR2 is FQNNGV in the germline V gene. Trimming took 5 bases from V and 5 from J; bases not matched to a gene: 11. Produced via immunoSEQ multiplex PCR; TCRdb's table is partial and in-frame only. The sample has 230,000 or so clones; roughly 94% are singletons. The TCR was taken from a man in his forties or fifties in good health. The chain is built from TRBV11-2 and TRBJ2-5; 7 bases align to TRBD2. The specimen sequenced was blood. CDR3 protein: CASSPRVGEGETQYF. As DNA, the CDR3 is TGTGCCAGCAGCCCCAGGGTAGGGGAGGGCGAGACCCAGTACTTC.